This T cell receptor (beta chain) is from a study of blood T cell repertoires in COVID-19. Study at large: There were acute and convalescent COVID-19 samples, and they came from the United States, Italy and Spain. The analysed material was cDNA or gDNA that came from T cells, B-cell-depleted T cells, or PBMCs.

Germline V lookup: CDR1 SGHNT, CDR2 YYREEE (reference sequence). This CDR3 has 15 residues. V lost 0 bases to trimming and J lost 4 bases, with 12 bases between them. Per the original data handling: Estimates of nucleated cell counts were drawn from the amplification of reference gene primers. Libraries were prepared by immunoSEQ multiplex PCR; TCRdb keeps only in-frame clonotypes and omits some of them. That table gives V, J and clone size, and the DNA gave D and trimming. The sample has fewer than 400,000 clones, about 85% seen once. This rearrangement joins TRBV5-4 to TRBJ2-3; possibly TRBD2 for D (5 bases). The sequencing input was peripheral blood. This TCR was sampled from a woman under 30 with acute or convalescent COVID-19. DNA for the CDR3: TGTGCCAGCAGCTTGGGATACGTGGGAGCAGATACGCAGTATTTT. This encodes CASSLGYVGADTQYF.